This entry lists 26 T cell receptor beta chains sequenced from one sample in a study of blood T cell repertoires in COVID-19. This table comes from immunoSEQ multiplex PCR, and its TCRdb copy is limited to in-frame clones, with some not included. This table has about 360,000 clones, 81% appearing once. The material sequenced was peripheral blood. The receptors were sampled from a human donor with acute or convalescent COVID-19. The donor label of this sample is uncertain.

The rearrangement links TRBV7-5 to TRBJ2-4; TRBD1 is the table's D call, not checked against the DNA. TRBV7-5 is an annotated pseudogene. The CDR3 spans 14 residues. Here the CDR3 reads CVRSSGVYKNIQYF. Written as DNA, the CDR3 is TGTGTCAGAAGCTCAGGGGTCTACAAAAACATTCAGTACTTC.

The chain couples TRBV18 to TRBJ1-1; no reliable D call. V dropped 1 base and J dropped 4 bases, with 16 bases sitting between them. The CDR3 sequence is 16 residues long. Germline CDR1 reads KGHSH; CDR2 reads LQKENI. The CDR3 DNA follows: TGTGCCAGCTCACCACAGGCAGGATCCCGGGGCACTGAAGCTTTCTTT. Translating it yields CASSPQAGSRGTEAFF. Full variable domain (rest looked up from reference TRBV18 and TRBJ1-1): NAGVMQNPRHLVRRRGQEARLRCSPMKGHSHVYWYRQLPEEGLKFMVYLQKENIIDESGMPKERFSAEFPKEGPSILRIQQVVRGDSAAYFCASSPQAGSRGTEAFFGQGTRLTVV.

This clone showed up just once. The sample has other DNA sequences that encode this CDR3 too. This sequence joins TRBV5-6 and TRBJ1-1; TRBD1 aligns across 8 bases. Germline V gene data show CDR1 as SGHDT and CDR2 as YYEEEE. The V segment lost 5 bases and the J segment 3 bases; nucleotides outside the gene matches: 3. The CDR3 has 13 residues. This CDR3 reads CASSPDRDTEAFF. The CDR3, as DNA: TGTGCCAGCAGTCCGGACAGGGACACTGAAGCTTTCTTT.

The chain is built from TRBV30 and TRBJ1-6; weak D call: TRBD1 (5 bases). Germline CDR1 and CDR2: GTSNPN and SVGIG (reference sequence). The length of the CDR3 is 13 residues. With 1 base removed from V and 7 bases from J, the gap between germline ends came to 8 bases. The CDR3 region is CAWSAGGNSPLHF. In DNA form, the CDR3 reads TGTGCCTGGAGTGCGGGGGGGAATTCACCCCTCCACTTT.

The V call is TRBV7-6, the J call TRBJ2-2; D perhaps matches TRBD1 (6 bases). Germline V gene lookup returns CDR1 SGHVS and CDR2 FNYEAQ. The CDR3 consists of 15 residues. Trimming cost V 5 bases and J 1 base, with 11 bases left between them. The CDR3 DNA reads as TGTGCCAGCAGCCGGTCGGGACAGAACACCGGGGAGCTGTTTTTT. It is translated as CASSRSGQNTGELFF.

This clone has only a few counts. The V and J genes are TRBV14 and TRBJ1-6; TRBD1 is a possible D gene (6 bases). Germline values: CDR1 SGHDN, CDR2 FVKESK. There are 15 residues in the CDR3. Trimming shortened V by 3 bases and J by 8 bases, and 14 bases separated the two germline ends. This CDR3 is CASSQTGLRDSPLHF. CDR3 DNA: TGTGCCAGCAGCCAGACAGGACTTCGCGATTCACCCCTCCACTTT.

This sequence joins TRBV19 and TRBJ2-7; D ambiguous. Germline V gene sequence: CDR1 LNHDA, CDR2 SQIVND (reference sequence). This CDR3 region has 13 residues. V shed 5 bases and J shed 4 bases, with 12 bases lying between them. The CDR3 DNA follows: TGTGCCAGTAGTCCCAGTCTTTGGTACGAGCAGTACTTC. Amino acids: CASSPSLWYEQYF.

The rearrangement uses TRBV2 and TRBJ2-4, with TRBD2 matching over 14 bases. V dropped 6 bases and J dropped 0; count of bases not matched to a gene: 7. From germline, CDR1 is SNHLY and CDR2 FYNNEI. The CDR3 spans 18 residues. The CDR3 DNA follows: TGTGCCAGCAGGTCCGGGACTAGCGGGAGTGGAGCCAAAAACATTCAGTACTTC. This translates into CASRSGTSGSGAKNIQYF.

This clone was recorded a few times. The V gene is TRBV19, the J gene TRBJ1-4, with 9 positions matching TRBD1. The V and J ends lost 9 bases and 5 bases, in that order; junction bases with no gene match: 7. CDR3 length equals 14 residues. Germline CDR1 is LNHDA and CDR2 is SQIVND (reference sequence). The CDR3 nucleotides are TGTGCCAGCCGATTGACAGGGGGGAATGAAAAACTGTTTTTT. Encoded protein: CASRLTGGNEKLFF.

The gene calls are TRBV30 and TRBJ2-1, with D possibly being TRBD2 (6 bases). This CDR3 has 16 residues. Germline CDR1 is GTSNPN and CDR2 is SVGIG (reference sequence). The V end was cut by 0 bases, the J end by 6 bases, with 18 bases between. Here the CDR3 reads CAWSVFMAGPANEQFF. The DNA for the CDR3 is TGTGCCTGGAGTGTATTTATGGCGGGACCAGCCAATGAGCAGTTCTTC.

The chain links TRBV27 to TRBJ1-1, with D unresolved. The V gene lost 4 bases and the J gene lost 3 bases, with 18 bases spanning the gap. The CDR3 is made up of 16 amino acids. Germline V CDR1 and CDR2: MNHEY, SMNVEV (reference sequence). The CDR3 loop is CASSSNHGVAHTEAFF. Written as DNA, the CDR3 is TGTGCCAGCAGTTCAAACCACGGAGTGGCCCACACTGAAGCTTTCTTT.

Worth noting for this clone: Other DNA sequences from this sample encode an identical CDR3 as well. The chain joins TRBV19 to TRBJ1-5; 9 bases map to TRBD1. V lost 6 bases and J lost 7; bases outside the gene matches: 4. The CDR3 sequence is 13 residues long. CDR1 and CDR2 from the germline V gene are LNHDA and SQIVND (reference sequence). CDR3 region: CASRGQGLQPQHF. Here the CDR3 DNA reads TGTGCCAGTAGGGGACAGGGCTTGCAGCCCCAGCATTTT.

The chain joins TRBV10-1 to TRBJ1-4; a weak D match, TRBD1 (5 bases). This CDR3 comprises 15 residues. The ends were cut back, 8 bases at V and 4 bases at J, with 17 bases in the middle. Germline CDR1 reads WNHNN; CDR2 reads SYGVQD (reference sequence). The CDR3 DNA reads as TGCGCCAGCGAGCGGAGGGGCCAGCGTAATGAAAAACTGTTTTTT. Amino acid sequence: CASERRGQRNEKLFF.

The sample holds a few counts of this clone. V is TRBV6-6 and J is TRBJ2-1, with TRBD1 as a possible D gene (6 bases). CDR1 is MNHNY and CDR2 is SVGAGI in the germline V gene (reference sequence). The ends were cut back, 3 bases at V and 6 bases at J, with 18 bases in the middle. The length of the CDR3 is 16 residues. The CDR3 is CASSYTDSSVGNEQFF. CDR3 nucleotides: TGTGCCAGCAGTTATACGGACAGTTCAGTGGGCAATGAGCAGTTCTTC.

J is TRBJ2-5 and V is TRBV28; 9 positions match TRBD1. Germline-derived CDR1 and CDR2 are MDHEN and SYDVKM. There are 14 residues in the CDR3. Losses at the gene ends were 6 bases for V and 13 bases for J; bases not matched to a gene: 15. The CDR3 sequence is CASRARDRAYLRYF. The CDR3 nucleotides read TGTGCCAGCAGGGCCCGGGACAGGGCCTACCTAAGGTACTTC.

This chain connects TRBV7-9 to TRBJ2-3, with D perhaps TRBD2 (5 bases). The CDR3 consists of 16 residues. The germline V gene encodes CDR1 SEHNR and CDR2 FQNEAQ (reference sequence). V was clipped by 5 bases and J by 0 bases, with 15 bases between them. The DNA of the CDR3 is TGTGCCAGCAGCGACTTCCGGGGATCAAGCACAGATACGCAGTATTTT. Amino acids: CASSDFRGSSTDTQYF.

To note about this clone: Other nucleotide sequences from this sample produce the same CDR3. The chain carries TRBV20-1 and TRBJ1-2; the D is unclear. In germline, CDR1 is DFQATT, CDR2 SNEGSKA (reference sequence). Trimming pared 5 bases from V and 5 bases from J, leaving 9 bases between. This CDR3 comprises 11 residues. The CDR3 nucleotides read TGCAGTGCTTCCGGAGGGTATGGCTACACCTTC. It codes for CSASGGYGYTF.

The CDR3 DNA is TGCAGTGCTCTTAAACAGTATGGCTACACCTTC. This encodes CSALKQYGYTF. The genes are TRBV20-1 and TRBJ1-2; D is ambiguous. Germline V gene data show CDR1 as DFQATT and CDR2 as SNEGSKA (reference sequence). Trimming removed 5 bases from V and 5 bases from J, with 9 bases in between. The CDR3 covers 11 residues.

V usage is TRBV7-9 and J usage is TRBJ2-1; a possible D gene is TRBD2 (6 bases). Trimming removed 5 bases from V and 4 bases from J, with 15 bases in between. This CDR3 contains 15 residues. Germline values: CDR1 SEHNR, CDR2 FQNEAQ (reference sequence). This chain's CDR3 is CASSAPGTGYNEQFF. The CDR3 DNA sequence: TGTGCCAGCAGCGCGCCCGGGACTGGGTACAATGAGCAGTTCTTC. The full variable domain, its missing parts supplied by reference TRBV7-9 and TRBJ2-1, is DTGVSQNPRHKITKRGQNVTFRCDPISEHNRLYWYRQTLGQGPEFLTYFQNEAQLEKSRLLSDRFSAERPKGSFSTLEIQRTEQGDSAMYLCASSAPGTGYNEQFFGPGTRLTVL.

Regarding this clone: The same CDR3 also results from other DNA sequences found in this sample. This chain connects TRBV29-1 to TRBJ2-3; perhaps TRBD1 as D (5 bases). There are 14 residues in the CDR3. Per germline, CDR1 SQVTM and CDR2 ANQGSEA. V gave up 6 bases and J gave up 3 bases, with 16 bases separating them. Here the CDR3 reads CSVLPRVSTDTQYF. The CDR3 DNA reads TGCAGCGTCCTCCCCAGGGTGTCGACAGATACGCAGTATTTT.

This clone was seen a few times. The chain combines TRBV4-2 with TRBJ1-2; 10 nucleotides agree with TRBD1. V dropped 0 bases and J dropped 5; count of bases not matched to a gene: 0. Per the germline V gene, CDR1 is LGHNA and CDR2 is YNFKEQ. This CDR3 is 14 amino acids long. Here the CDR3 DNA reads TGTGCCAGCAGCCAAGAGGACAGGGGGTATGGCTACACCTTC. Its protein is CASSQEDRGYGYTF.

This clone was seen only once. The rearrangement uses TRBV13 and TRBJ1-1; the D is unclear. The CDR3 runs 15 residues. The V gene lost 6 bases and the J gene lost 0 bases, with 14 bases spanning the gap. The germline V gene encodes CDR1 PRHDT and CDR2 FYEKMQ (reference sequence). CDR3 region: CASRTRPNMNTEAFF. The CDR3 DNA reads TGTGCCAGCAGGACAAGACCGAACATGAACACTGAAGCTTTCTTT. The variable domain in full, with the rest retrieved from reference TRBV13 and TRBJ1-1, is AAGVIQSPRHLIKEKRETATLKCYPIPRHDTVYWYQQGPGQDPQFLISFYEKMQSDKGSIPDRFSAQQFSDYHSELNMSSLELGDSALYFCASRTRPNMNTEAFFGQGTRLTVV.

Only a few counts were recorded for this clone. Relative to the germline gene, one junction end is altered; a read error may explain this. V and J are TRBV3-1 (or the pseudogene TRBV3-2) and TRBJ1-1, with unresolved D. Germline assignment: CDR1 LGHDT and CDR2 YNNKEL (reference sequence). CDR3 length: 13 amino acids. CDR3 protein: CASSHTVKTEAFF. In nucleotides, the CDR3 is TGTGCCAGCAGCCACACGGTGAAGACTGAAGCTTTCTTT.

V and J are TRBV18 and TRBJ1-1, with D maybe TRBD1 (5 bases). CDR3 length equals 15 residues. Germline CDR1 reads KGHSH; CDR2 reads LQKENI. With 2 bases removed from V and 0 bases from J, the gap between germline ends came to 10 bases. In nucleotides, the CDR3 is TGTGCCAGCTCACCAGGGGCAACGTTGAACACTGAAGCTTTCTTT. Protein product: CASSPGATLNTEAFF.

This clone was recorded at least ten times. The rearrangement links TRBV11-2 to TRBJ1-2, with a weak D call TRBD1 (6 bases). Trimming shortened V by 5 bases and J by 4 bases, and 17 bases separated the two germline ends. The CDR3 runs to 15 residues. Germline V gives CDR1 SGHAT, CDR2 FQNNGV. The CDR3 region has the DNA TGTGCCAGCAGCCGCAACAGGGATTCGGTCTATGGCTACACCTTC. It is translated as CASSRNRDSVYGYTF.

The chain employs TRBV7-6 and TRBJ2-2; possibly TRBD2 for D (7 bases). Per the germline V gene, CDR1 is SGHVS and CDR2 is FNYEAQ. V lost 2 bases, J lost 5 bases, and 24 bases lay in between. The CDR3 length is 19 residues. The CDR3 loop is CASSLIAGAVYGGTGELFF. CDR3 coding DNA: TGTGCCAGCAGCTTAATCGCGGGGGCAGTCTATGGTGGAACCGGGGAGCTGTTTTTT.